The 9 T cell receptor beta chains presented below share a single source sample, sequenced in a study of cytomegalovirus exposure and HLA in healthy donors. The PCR had 60 Vbeta and 13 Jbeta primers. TCRdb keeps only in-frame clones here, not all; method: immunoSEQ multiplex PCR. The repertoire has more than 85,000 clones, about 70% of them found once; the top ten carry 1.2%. Source material: PBMCs. Receptors originate from a female donor in good health and CMV-seronegative.

V usage is TRBV15 and J usage is TRBJ2-2; no clear D gene. Trimming stripped 1 base from V and 5 bases from J, with 8 bases between. The length of the CDR3 is 14 residues. Looked up from germline, CDR1 is LNHNV and CDR2 is YYDKDF (reference sequence). In DNA form, the CDR3 reads TGTGCCACCAGCAGAGCCACAGAGACCGGGGAGCTGTTTTTT. Its translation: CATSRATETGELFF.

This chain joins TRBV9 and TRBJ2-3; no reliable D call. The CDR3 totals 13 residues. The germline CDR1 and CDR2 sequences are SGDLS and YYNGEE. Trimming removed 4 bases at V and 0 bases at J, with 6 bases between. The CDR3 sequence: CASSFRSTDTQYF. The CDR3 coding sequence is TGTGCCAGCAGCTTCAGGAGCACAGATACGCAGTATTTT.

J is TRBJ2-1 and V is TRBV4-1, with 10 positions matching TRBD2. CDR3 length: 17 residues. J gave up 0 bases and V 4 bases, and 6 bases lay outside the gene matches. CDR1 MGHRA and CDR2 YSYEKL come from the germline V gene. The CDR3 coding sequence is TGCGCCAGCAGCCTCCGATCTAGCGGGAGCTCCTACAATGAGCAGTTCTTC. Its translation: CASSLRSSGSSYNEQFF.

This rearrangement joins TRBV4-1 to TRBJ1-1; D call uncertain. CDR1 is MGHRA and CDR2 is YSYEKL in the germline V gene. The ends were cut back, 4 bases at V and 4 bases at J, with 7 bases in the middle. The CDR3 consists of 12 residues. The CDR3 DNA follows: TGCGCCAGCAGCCTAGGGAGCACTGAAGCTTTCTTT. This translates into CASSLGSTEAFF.

In this sample, this clone turned up a few times. DNA for the CDR3: TGTGCCAGCAGTTACTACAGACTAGCAGAGAACAATGAGCAGTTCTTC. Encoded protein: CASSYYRLAENNEQFF. J is TRBJ2-1 and V is TRBV6-5, with 7 bases fitting TRBD2. Unmatched junction bases numbered 8, after V lost 1 base and J lost 5 bases. The CDR3 totals 16 residues. CDR1 is MNHEY, CDR2 SVGAGI, per germline.

The V call is TRBV4-1, the J call TRBJ2-2, with 7 bases fitting TRBD1. This CDR3 contains 15 residues. Per germline, CDR1 MGHRA and CDR2 YSYEKL. Trimming cost V 6 bases and J 7 bases; bases outside gene matches: 11. As DNA, the CDR3 is TGCGCCAGCAGTTTCATAAGGGGGCTAGGCGGGGAGCTGTTTTTT. Translation: CASSFIRGLGGELFF.

The chain links TRBV7-2 to TRBJ2-5; D is ambiguous. Germline V gene data show CDR1 as SGHTA and CDR2 as FQGNSA. The CDR3 sequence is 15 residues long. The V end was cut by 5 bases, the J end by 5 bases, with 18 bases between. The DNA for the CDR3 is TGTGCCAGCAGCGCTGATGGTAGACAAGGCGAGACCCAGTACTTC. Translated: CASSADGRQGETQYF.

J is TRBJ2-7 and V is TRBV6-6, with D possibly being TRBD1 (5 bases). The V end lost 2 bases, the J end lost 2 bases, and 10 bases lay between the germline ends. This CDR3 contains 14 residues. Germline V gene sequence: CDR1 MNHNY, CDR2 SVGAGI (reference sequence). This chain's CDR3 is CASSYQGGAYEQYF. CDR3 DNA: TGTGCCAGCAGTTACCAGGGTGGGGCCTACGAGCAGTACTTC.

The V gene is TRBV7-6, the J gene TRBJ1-1; no definite D call. CDR1 and CDR2 (germline): SGHVS, FNYEAQ. The V gene lost 5 bases and the J gene lost 1 base, with 11 bases spanning the gap. There are 14 residues in the CDR3. Written as DNA, the CDR3 is TGTGCCAGCAGCACCCAGGAGGGGAACACTGAAGCTTTCTTT. Protein sequence: CASSTQEGNTEAFF.